These T cell receptor beta chains were read from a single sample in a study of spatial heterogeneity in lung cancer. TCRdb itself ran the 5' RACE reads through MiXCR, one entry per CDR3 protein. This table holds approximately 1,600 distinct CDR3 sequences, 20% to 25% found once. The sequenced sample was lung tumor tissue, obtained at surgery. The receptors stem from a male donor with early-stage non-small cell lung cancer. The CDR3 runs from the conserved cysteine through the conserved F or W. Only some rows state a clone size, as once, few, many or a class for expanded clones.

V gene: TRBV11-2; J gene: TRBJ2-3; CDR3 length: 18; clone size: medium-sized; CDR3 protein: CASSFPGSASVRTDTQYF
V gene: TRBV20-1; J gene: TRBJ1-1; CDR3 length: 15; clone size: large; CDR3 protein: CSANDWVGLNTEAFF
V gene: TRBV6-5; J gene: TRBJ2-2; CDR3 length: 16; clone size: large; CDR3 protein: CASSYSNLAGAGELFF
V gene: TRBV7-8; J gene: TRBJ2-5; CDR3 length: 14; clone size: medium-sized; CDR3 protein: CASRGQGVQETQYF
V gene: TRBV11-2; J gene: TRBJ2-5; CDR3 length: 15; clone size: .; CDR3 protein: CASSRLGGRQETQYF
V gene: TRBV12-3/TRBV12-4; J gene: TRBJ1-6; CDR3 length: 15; clone size: medium-sized; CDR3 protein: CASRTEQGLNSPLHF
V gene: TRBV6-5; J gene: TRBJ1-1; CDR3 length: 15; clone size: medium-sized; CDR3 protein: CASSWDRLSNTEAFF
V gene: TRBV20-1; J gene: TRBJ1-5; CDR3 length: 13; clone size: medium-sized; CDR3 protein: CSVLGRMNQPQHF
V gene: TRBV4-1; J gene: TRBJ2-1; CDR3 length: 15; clone size: .; CDR3 protein: CASSQDPQGGPTQFF
V gene: TRBV7-3; J gene: TRBJ2-1; CDR3 length: 15; clone size: .; CDR3 protein: CASSLRDRPFGEQFF
V gene: TRBV29-1; J gene: TRBJ2-1; CDR3 length: 16; clone size: .; CDR3 protein: CSVEWASGDTYNEQFF
V gene: TRBV19; J gene: TRBJ2-2; CDR3 length: 17; clone size: .; CDR3 protein: CASSTSSGLENTGELFF
V gene: TRBV6-1; J gene: TRBJ2-5; CDR3 length: 16; clone size: medium-sized; CDR3 protein: CASSEAGLGGQETQYF
V gene: TRBV6-1; J gene: TRBJ1-3; CDR3 length: 17; clone size: medium-sized; CDR3 protein: CASITPGQAFSGNTIYF
V gene: TRBV9; J gene: TRBJ2-1; CDR3 length: 16; clone size: .; CDR3 protein: CASSTITSGGAGLFTF
V gene: TRBV5-1; J gene: TRBJ2-1; CDR3 length: 14; clone size: medium-sized; CDR3 protein: CASSLVFGGRVQFF
V gene: TRBV24-1; J gene: TRBJ2-2; CDR3 length: 17; clone size: medium-sized; CDR3 protein: CATSDLGQGTNTGELFF
V gene: TRBV29-1; J gene: TRBJ1-3; CDR3 length: 11; clone size: medium-sized; CDR3 protein: CSVEKGQVGYF
V gene: TRBV14; J gene: TRBJ2-7; CDR3 length: 15; clone size: medium-sized; CDR3 protein: CASRGAGTLPYEQYF